The rows below give T cell receptor beta chains drawn from one sample of a study of memory CD4+ T cells and cytomegalovirus serostatus. Sequencing used immunoSEQ multiplex PCR; TCRdb keeps in-frame clones, though not all of them. Here the sample spans some 30,000 clones, around 76% being singletons. Material for sequencing was memory CD4+ T cells from blood. The receptors were gathered from an adult in good health and CMV-seronegative. Some clones in this sample may be carry-over from other donors' samples. Each CDR3 is given with its conserved first and last residue. A D gene is named only where the DNA matches it firmly. Some rows mark clone size as missing; the rest say once, few, many or name a class of expanded clone.

-,TRBJ2-3,-,TRBV11-3,CASSQPDRRADTQYF,TGTGCCAGCAGCCAACCGGACCGCAGGGCAGATACGCAGTATTTT
-,TRBJ2-6,TRBD2,TRBV28,CASSFSGLYRSTSGGTSGANVLTF,TGTGCCAGCAGTTTTTCGGGGCTATATCGATCTACTAGCGGGGGGACCTCTGGGGCCAACGTCCTGACTTTC
-,TRBJ2-1,TRBD1,TRBV18,CASSIQTGYNEQFF,TGTGCCAGCTCAATACAGACAGGGTATAATGAGCAGTTCTTC
-,TRBJ1-2,TRBD1,TRBV11-2,CASSFRDREGYTF,TGTGCCAGCAGCTTCCGGGACAGGGAGGGCTACACCTTC
once,TRBJ1-2,-,TRBV9,CASSGEDRGYGYTF,TGTGCCAGCAGCGGGGAGGACAGAGGATATGGCTACACCTTC
once,TRBJ2-1,-,TRBV5-1,CASSFRPGHKYNEQFF,TGCGCCAGCAGCTTCCGACCGGGACACAAATACAATGAGCAGTTCTTC
-,TRBJ2-7,-,TRBV5-1,CASRLQSRWSYEQYF,TGCGCCAGCAGACTTCAGAGTAGATGGTCCTACGAGCAGTACTTC
-,TRBJ2-7,-,TRBV5-1,CASSLVEGSYEQYF,TGCGCCAGCAGCTTGGTGGAGGGGTCCTACGAGCAGTACTTC
-,TRBJ1-2,-,TRBV30,CAWSPPGRDYYTF,TGTGCCTGGAGCCCTCCGGGACGCGACTACTACACCTTC
few,TRBJ2-1,TRBD2,TRBV7-8,CASSLVVAGGPEEQFF,TGTGCCAGCAGCTTAGTGGTAGCGGGGGGGCCTGAGGAGCAGTTCTTC
-,TRBJ1-1,-,TRBV5-1,CASSLAAFRDGAFF,TGCGCCAGCAGCTTGGCCGCTTTCCGGGATGGAGCTTTCTTT
-,TRBJ2-5,TRBD2,TRBV28,CASSWSSGGNQETQYF,TGTGCCAGCAGTTGGTCTAGCGGGGGGAACCAAGAGACCCAGTACTTC
once,TRBJ1-2,TRBD1,TRBV6-1,CASSEKQGANGYTF,TGTGCCAGCAGTGAAAAACAGGGGGCCAATGGCTACACCTTC
few,TRBJ1-1,TRBD1,TRBV29-1,CSVTGTGGTEAFF,TGCAGCGTGACCGGGACAGGGGGCACTGAAGCTTTCTTT
few,TRBJ1-2,-,TRBV14,CASSRDRGFGYTF,TGTGCCAGCAGCCGCGACCGGGGGTTTGGCTACACCTTC
-,TRBJ2-2,-,TRBV2,CASRLGTGGAGELFF,TGTGCCAGCAGGTTAGGTACAGGCGGGGCCGGGGAGCTGTTTTTT
-,TRBJ2-1,TRBD2,TRBV20-1,CSAHRGDEQFF,TGCAGTGCTCATCGGGGGGATGAGCAGTTCTTC
-,TRBJ2-5,TRBD2,TRBV19,CASSRLAGRETQYF,TGTGCCAGTAGTCGGCTAGCGGGCCGGGAGACCCAGTACTTC
-,TRBJ1-2,TRBD1,TRBV27,CASSPATGGSYGYTF,TGTGCCAGCAGTCCCGCGACAGGGGGCAGCTATGGCTACACCTTC
few,TRBJ1-4,-,TRBV10-3,CAISERGESNEKLFF,TGTGCCATCAGTGAGCGAGGTGAATCAAATGAAAAACTGTTTTTT
-,TRBJ1-1,-,TRBV28,CASMVRSEAFF,TGTGCCAGCATGGTCAGGAGTGAAGCTTTCTTT
-,TRBJ1-2,-,TRBV4-1,CASSVRGGTSNYGYTF,TGCGCCAGCAGCGTCCGGGGCGGGACATCTAACTATGGCTACACCTTC
once,TRBJ2-2,-,TRBV28,CASSLTLQGPGELFF,TGTGCCAGCAGCCTGACATTACAGGGCCCCGGGGAGCTGTTTTTT
few,TRBJ1-2,TRBD1,TRBV7-8,CASSLAADRDGYTF,TGTGCCAGCAGCTTAGCCGCGGACAGGGATGGCTACACCTTC
-,TRBJ2-5,TRBD1,TRBV7-8,CASSLVQGASETQYF,TGTGCCAGCAGCTTAGTTCAGGGGGCATCGGAGACCCAGTACTTC
-,TRBJ1-2,-,TRBV7-8,CASSIGRSLFDGYTF,TGTGCCAGCAGCATCGGGAGGTCACTGTTCGATGGCTACACCTTC
few,TRBJ2-3,-,TRBV30,CAWSVQDTQYF,TGTGCCTGGAGTGTTCAGGATACGCAGTATTTT
-,TRBJ1-1,-,TRBV2,CASRPGLGTEAFF,TGTGCCAGCAGACCAGGGCTCGGGACTGAAGCTTTCTTT
-,TRBJ2-3,TRBD2,TRBV11-3,CASSRGLAGEYTDTQYF,TGTGCCAGCAGCCGGGGACTAGCGGGGGAGTACACAGATACGCAGTATTTT
-,TRBJ2-3,-,TRBV7-9,CASSLGGFRADTQYF,TGTGCCAGCAGCTTAGGGGGCTTCAGGGCAGATACGCAGTATTTT
-,TRBJ2-2,-,TRBV29-1,CSVQKQGTGELFF,TGCAGCGTCCAAAAACAGGGCACCGGGGAGCTGTTTTTT
-,TRBJ2-2,-,TRBV4-2,CASSQDVATRGTGELFF,TGTGCCAGCAGCCAAGATGTAGCAACTAGGGGCACCGGGGAGCTGTTTTTT
-,TRBJ1-4,TRBD1,TRBV10-1,CASSDRGQGTIEKLFF,TGCGCCAGCAGTGACCGGGGACAGGGGACGATCGAAAAACTGTTTTTT
-,TRBJ2-7,-,TRBV6-6,CASSYINEQYF,TGTGCCAGCAGTTACATTAACGAGCAGTACTTC
-,TRBJ1-1,-,TRBV5-1,CASSFDFLNTEAFF,TGCGCCAGCAGCTTTGACTTTCTGAACACTGAAGCTTTCTTT
-,TRBJ2-2,-,TRBV11-2,CASSLGAGAGELFF,TGTGCCAGCAGCCTCGGAGCAGGGGCTGGGGAGCTGTTTTTT
-,TRBJ2-3,-,TRBV6-1,CASSEGQRGTDTQYF,TGTGCCAGCAGTGAAGGGCAGCGGGGCACAGATACGCAGTATTTT
-,TRBJ1-4,TRBD1,TRBV5-1,CASSIAGTGVEKLFF,TGCGCCAGCAGCATCGCCGGGACAGGGGTTGAAAAACTGTTTTTT
-,TRBJ1-3,-,TRBV6-6,CASSYSEGGNTIYF,TGTGCCAGCAGTTACTCCGAGGGTGGAAACACCATATATTTT
-,TRBJ2-5,TRBD2,TRBV5-1,CASSPSGGQETQYF,TGCGCCAGCAGCCCCAGCGGGGGGCAAGAGACCCAGTACTTC
-,TRBJ1-5,-,TRBV23-1,CASSHLPQGSQPQHF,TGCGCCAGCAGTCACCTCCCGCAGGGCAGTCAGCCCCAGCATTTT
-,TRBJ1-6,-,TRBV5-1,CASSAYGTANSPLHF,TGCGCCAGCAGCGCCTATGGGACGGCTAATTCACCCCTCCACTTT
-,TRBJ1-6,TRBD1,TRBV4-3,CASSQDLGDREVWTPLHF,TGCGCCAGCAGCCAAGATTTAGGGGACAGGGAGGTTTGGACACCCCTCCACTTT
-,TRBJ2-3,TRBD2,TRBV25-1,CASTSGGSSTDTQYF,TGTGCCAGCACCTCCGGGGGGTCGAGCACAGATACGCAGTATTTT
-,TRBJ1-2,-,TRBV30,CAQTLNYGYTF,TGTGCCCAAACACTTAACTATGGCTACACCTTC
-,TRBJ1-1,-,TRBV4-1,CASSTRTEMNTEAFF,TGCGCCAGCAGCACAAGGACGGAGATGAACACTGAAGCTTTCTTT
-,TRBJ2-3,-,TRBV30,CAWSVGGALTSGQYF,TGTGCCTGGAGTGTAGGGGGGGCCCTTACCTCGGGGCAGTATTTT
-,TRBJ1-3,-,TRBV11-3,CASSLFEQTGNTIYF,TGTGCCAGCAGCTTATTCGAACAGACTGGAAACACCATATATTTT
once,TRBJ1-1,TRBD1,TRBV7-2,CASSSRQGSNTEAFF,TGTGCCAGCAGCTCCCGACAGGGATCGAACACTGAAGCTTTCTTT